One sample yielded the 26 T cell receptor beta chains listed below, sequenced in a study of blood T cell repertoires in COVID-19 (dated by TCRdb to 2019 to 2021). The library was produced with the immunoSEQ multiplex PCR assay. TCRdb mirrors the immuneACCESS table, restricted to in-frame sequences. Some clones are absent from its copies; in checked studies, under half trace to an unresolved V gene, and the reason for the others is unknown. This sample lists about 200,000 clones; just under 90% were detected once. The top ten clones comprise 1.2% of the sample. The sample was PBMCs or T cells enriched from blood (not recorded which). The receptors originated from a man aged 30 to 45 who had recovered from COVID-19.

The chain combines TRBV14 with TRBJ2-3; TRBD2 matches at 14 bases. Germline CDR1 SGHDN, CDR2 FVKESK. The CDR3 runs 16 residues. With 1 base clipped from V and 7 bases from J, the junction kept 4 bases outside the gene matches. CDR3 DNA sequence: TGTGCCAGCAGCCAAGGACTAGCGGGAGGGTTGAATACGCAGTATTTT. Protein: CASSQGLAGGLNTQYF.

The chain uses TRBV7-2 and TRBJ2-7, with 8 bases aligning to TRBD1. From germline, CDR1 is SGHTA and CDR2 FQGNSA. The V and J ends lost 1 base and 4 bases, in that order; junction bases with no gene match: 6. This CDR3 has 15 amino acids. CDR3 in DNA: TGTGCCAGCAGCTTAGTAGGACAGGGTTTTTACGAGCAGTACTTC. This encodes CASSLVGQGFYEQYF.

This chain links TRBV29-1 with TRBJ1-4; D unclear. Trimming cost V 4 bases and J 5 bases, with 14 bases left between them. Germline assignment: CDR1 SQVTM and CDR2 ANQGSEA. The CDR3 extends over 14 amino acids. CDR3 in amino acids: CSVGGGNSNEKLFF. CDR3 in DNA: TGCAGCGTTGGAGGTGGCAACTCGAATGAAAAACTGTTTTTT.

In this sample, this clone turned up once. V gene TRBV19 combines with J gene TRBJ1-1, with 7 nucleotides matching TRBD1. CDR1 is LNHDA and CDR2 is SQIVND in the germline V gene (reference sequence). V dropped 6 bases and J dropped 8; count of bases not matched to a gene: 12. This CDR3 is 14 amino acids long. The DNA of the CDR3 is TGTGCCAGTAGATTCAGAGACAGGGAAGGAGAAGCTTTCTTT. Translation: CASRFRDREGEAFF.

The chain combines TRBV14 with TRBJ2-7, with 9 bases aligning to TRBD1. Germline V lookup: CDR1 SGHDN, CDR2 FVKESK. The V segment lost 5 bases and the J segment 6 bases; nucleotides outside the gene matches: 11. The CDR3 runs to 15 residues. The CDR3 coding sequence is TGTGCCAGCAGCTATGCACCGGGACAGGGAACCGAGCAGTACTTC. Its protein product is CASSYAPGQGTEQYF.

The J gene is TRBJ2-5, the V gene TRBV27; 7 positions match TRBD1. Trimming at V came to 5 bases and at J to 4 bases, leaving 16 bases not matched to a gene. The CDR3 contains 17 residues. Germline loops: CDR1 MNHEY, CDR2 SMNVEV (reference sequence). This chain's CDR3 is CASSPSAGTAGIETQYF. The CDR3 DNA sequence: TGTGCCAGCAGTCCGAGCGCCGGGACAGCTGGGATAGAGACCCAGTACTTC.

The chain is built from TRBV11-2 and TRBJ2-7; no firm D call. Germline loops: CDR1 SGHAT, CDR2 FQNNGV. With 2 bases removed from V and 5 bases from J, the gap between germline ends came to 13 bases. The CDR3 extends over 14 amino acids. The CDR3 loop is CASSLFVLTDEQYF. CDR3 sequence (DNA): TGTGCCAGCAGCTTATTTGTCCTTACGGACGAGCAGTACTTC.

The chain employs TRBV29-1 and TRBJ1-1; D unresolved. This CDR3 has 11 amino acids. Germline CDR1 and CDR2: SQVTM and ANQGSEA. V lost 4 bases to trimming and J lost 4 bases, with 7 bases between them. The CDR3 reads CSVARVTEAFF. In nucleotides, the CDR3 is TGCAGCGTTGCACGGGTCACTGAAGCTTTCTTT.

The V and J genes are TRBV9 and TRBJ1-1, with D maybe TRBD1 (5 bases). The V gene lost 3 bases and the J gene lost 7 bases, with 7 bases spanning the gap. The germline CDR1 and CDR2 sequences are SGDLS and YYNGEE. The CDR3 has 11 residues. The CDR3 nucleotides are TGTGCCAGCAGCGATCAGGGTGAAGCTTTCTTT. This sequence encodes CASSDQGEAFF.

The chain has TRBV30 and TRBJ2-1, with D possibly being TRBD2 (5 bases). The V end lost 1 base, the J end lost 4 bases, and 5 bases lay between the germline ends. Germline V gene sequence: CDR1 GTSNPN, CDR2 SVGIG (reference sequence). The CDR3 spans 12 residues. The chain's CDR3 is CAWSGEYNEQFF. CDR3 nucleotide sequence: TGTGCCTGGAGTGGGGAGTACAATGAGCAGTTCTTC. The full variable domain, in which reference TRBV30 and TRBJ2-1 provide the parts outside the CDR3, is SQTIHQWPATLVQPVGSPLSLECTVEGTSNPNLYWYRQAAGRGLQLLFYSVGIGQISSEVPQNLSASRPQDRQFILSSKKLLLSDSGFYLCAWSGEYNEQFFGPGTRLTVL.

V gene TRBV27 combines with J gene TRBJ1-6; perhaps TRBD1 as D (5 bases). The V gene lost 6 bases and the J gene lost 6 bases, with 6 bases spanning the gap. CDR1 is MNHEY and CDR2 is SMNVEV in the germline V gene (reference sequence). This CDR3 has 12 residues. The chain's CDR3 is CASSGGNSPLHF. The CDR3 DNA reads as TGTGCCAGCAGCGGGGGTAATTCACCCCTCCACTTT.

V gene TRBV5-6 combines with J gene TRBJ1-6; 9 positions match TRBD1. Trimming cost V 1 base and J 7 bases; bases outside gene matches: 3. This CDR3 has 15 residues. The germline CDR1 and CDR2 sequences are SGHDT and YYEEEE. Written as DNA, the CDR3 is TGTGCCAGCAGCTTGCCGGGACAGGGAAATTCACCCCTCCACTTT. Translation gives CASSLPGQGNSPLHF.

The rearrangement joins TRBV28 to TRBJ1-6; D gene ambiguous. Per the germline V gene, CDR1 is MDHEN and CDR2 is SYDVKM. Trimming took 5 bases from V and 9 from J, leaving 17 bases between them. The CDR3 consists of 15 residues. The CDR3 loop reads CASSPTGINGSPLHF. The DNA for the CDR3 is TGTGCCAGCAGTCCTACGGGAATTAACGGTTCACCCCTCCACTTT.

This chain connects TRBV29-1 to TRBJ2-6; no reliable D call. CDR1 is SQVTM and CDR2 is ANQGSEA in the germline V gene. The CDR3 totals 16 residues. Trimming shortened V by 5 bases and J by 0 bases, and 14 bases separated the two germline ends. In nucleotides, the CDR3 is TGCAGCGTTTACAGCCGGCTCGACTCTGGGGCCAACGTCCTGACTTTC. This codes for CSVYSRLDSGANVLTF.

The rearrangement links TRBV2 to TRBJ2-1, with D possibly TRBD1 on 6 matching bases. Between the trimmed V and J ends, which lost 6 bases and 4 bases, there was a span of 16 bases. CDR1 SNHLY and CDR2 FYNNEI come from the germline V gene. The CDR3 loop spans 15 amino acids. The CDR3 protein is CASRSRDKVYNEQFF. CDR3 nucleotides: TGTGCCAGCAGAAGCCGGGACAAAGTGTACAATGAGCAGTTCTTC. The variable domain in full, with the rest retrieved from reference TRBV2 and TRBJ2-1, is EPEVTQTPSHQVTQMGQEVILRCVPISNHLYFYWYRQILGQKVEFLVSFYNNEISEKSEIFDDQFSVERPDGSNFTLKIRSTKLEDSAMYFCASRSRDKVYNEQFFGPGTRLTVL.

This clone has only one observation. The chain joins TRBV7-9 to TRBJ1-2; D is unclear. Germline lookup yields CDR1 SEHNR and CDR2 FQNEAQ (reference sequence). Trimming stripped 5 bases from V and 4 bases from J, with 17 bases between. The CDR3 extends over 15 amino acids. The CDR3 loop is CASSPGRASFYGYTF. DNA for the CDR3: TGTGCCAGCAGCCCCGGGAGGGCTTCGTTCTATGGCTACACCTTC.

The rearrangement joins TRBV5-1 to TRBJ2-1; 8 bases line up with TRBD2. The junction had 8 bases not matched to a gene; V was cut back by 4 bases and J by 5 bases. The CDR3 has 15 amino acids. Per the germline V gene, CDR1 is SGHRS and CDR2 is YFSETQ. The CDR3 nucleotides read TGCGCCAGCAGCGTAACTAGCGGAGCAAACAATGAGCAGTTCTTC. This encodes CASSVTSGANNEQFF.

The V gene is TRBV7-2, the J gene TRBJ2-7; TRBD2 aligns across 10 bases. Unmatched junction bases numbered 2, after V lost 9 bases and J lost 0 bases. Germline loops: CDR1 SGHTA, CDR2 FQGNSA. There are 13 residues in the CDR3. The CDR3 DNA follows: TGTGCCAGTAGCGGGGGGTACTCCTACGAGCAGTACTTC. Translated, it gives CASSGGYSYEQYF.

The chain joins TRBV30 to TRBJ1-6; a weak D match, TRBD1 (6 bases). The CDR3 has 12 residues. Trimming removed 3 bases from V and 9 bases from J, with 9 bases in between. Germline CDR1 reads GTSNPN; CDR2 reads SVGIG (reference sequence). In DNA, the CDR3 is TGTGCCTGGAGAGACAGGTTTTCACCCCTCCACTTT. Amino acids: CAWRDRFSPLHF.

J is TRBJ2-7 and V is TRBV6-5; D is possibly TRBD2 (6 bases). The CDR3 has 16 amino acids. Trimming took 0 bases from V and 1 from J, leaving 13 bases between them. Germline CDR1 is MNHEY and CDR2 is SVGAGI. CDR3 nucleotides: TGTGCCAGCAGTTACTCCCGAGATGGGGGGTCCTACGAGCAGTACTTC. Encoded protein: CASSYSRDGGSYEQYF.

This chain connects TRBV27 to TRBJ1-5; no reliable D call. This CDR3 is 14 amino acids long. Per the germline V gene, CDR1 is MNHEY and CDR2 is SMNVEV (reference sequence). V was trimmed by 6 bases and J by 3 bases, leaving 12 bases between them. The CDR3 here is CASSLGLNNQPQHF. CDR3 nucleotides: TGTGCCAGCAGCCTTGGACTGAACAATCAGCCCCAGCATTTT.

The chain recombines TRBV27 with TRBJ1-2; tentatively, D is TRBD1 (5 bases). The length of the CDR3 is 15 residues. CDR1 is MNHEY, CDR2 SMNVEV, per germline (reference sequence). The V end was cut by 3 bases, the J end by 0 bases, with 11 bases between. In DNA form, the CDR3 reads TGTGCCAGCAGTTTCGGGGGACTAGCTAACTATGGCTACACCTTC. As protein: CASSFGGLANYGYTF.

V usage is TRBV18 and J usage is TRBJ1-4, with unresolved D. Per the germline V gene, CDR1 is KGHSH and CDR2 is LQKENI. The CDR3 spans 14 residues. Deletions cut 3 bases from V and 10 bases from J, with 15 bases between. The DNA for the CDR3 is TGTGCCAGCTCACCGGTTTTCCAGGAGGCAAAACTGTTTTTT. The encoded protein is CASSPVFQEAKLFF.

The chain is built from TRBV24-1 and TRBJ2-1, with 10 bases lining up with TRBD1. CDR1 and CDR2 (germline): KGHDR, SFDVKD. The CDR3 is 13 residues long. Losses at the gene ends were 9 bases for V and 6 bases for J; bases not matched to a gene: 4. The CDR3 sequence: CATQDRGSNEQFF. The CDR3, as DNA: TGTGCCACCCAGGACAGGGGGTCCAATGAGCAGTTCTTC.

V usage is TRBV12-3 or TRBV12-4 and J usage is TRBJ1-1; D unclear. Trimming left V 7 bases short and J 6 bases short, with 15 bases between. The CDR3 is 13 amino acids. The CDR3 reads CASTLVEGAEAFF. CDR3 nucleotides: TGTGCCAGCACCCTGGTAGAGGGCGCTGAAGCTTTCTTT.

V usage is TRBV28 and J usage is TRBJ2-7; TRBD2 aligns across 11 bases. This CDR3 has 15 amino acids. Germline-derived CDR1 and CDR2 are MDHEN and SYDVKM. Trimming cost V 3 bases and J 3 bases; bases outside gene matches: 4. The CDR3 sequence: CASSFTSGGHYEQYF. The CDR3 DNA sequence: TGTGCCAGCAGTTTCACTAGCGGGGGACACTACGAGCAGTACTTC.